Sequencing of this T cell receptor beta chain was carried out in a study of cytomegalovirus exposure and HLA in healthy donors. Comment on this clone: The antigen is undetermined.

The PCR ran on 60 Vbeta and 13 Jbeta primers. Clones were read by immunoSEQ multiplex PCR, and TCRdb kept only the in-frame ones, dropping some. This sample has under 200,000 clones, with roughly 85% found just once. Germline CDR1 reads MNHNS; CDR2 reads SASEGT. This CDR3 has 15 residues. The V and J ends lost 5 bases and 0 bases respectively, with 11 bases between them. Regarding the study as a whole: Some TCR beta chains (more than 150 of them) were listed as cytomegalovirus-associated. Later examination showed HLA-associated TCR beta chains had greater clonal expansion than equally common others.

The genes are TRBV6-1 and TRBJ1-3; D unresolved. This receptor was taken from a woman aged 35 to 49 in good health and CMV-seronegative. Source material: PBMCs. The CDR3, as DNA: TGTGCCAGCAGTTCCCGGACTTCCTCTGGAAACACCATATATTTT. Its protein product is CASSSRTSSGNTIYF.